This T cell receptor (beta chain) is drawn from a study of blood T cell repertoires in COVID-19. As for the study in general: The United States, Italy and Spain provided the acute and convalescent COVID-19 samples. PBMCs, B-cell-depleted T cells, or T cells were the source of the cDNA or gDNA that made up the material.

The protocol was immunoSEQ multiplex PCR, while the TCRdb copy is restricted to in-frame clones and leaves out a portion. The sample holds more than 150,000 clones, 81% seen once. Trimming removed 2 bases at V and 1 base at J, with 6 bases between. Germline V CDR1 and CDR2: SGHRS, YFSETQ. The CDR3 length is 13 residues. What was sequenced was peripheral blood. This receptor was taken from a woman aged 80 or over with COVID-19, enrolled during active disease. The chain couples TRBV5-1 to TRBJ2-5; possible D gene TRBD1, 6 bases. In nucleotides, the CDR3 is TGCGCCAGCAGCTTACAGGGCCAAGAGACCCAGTACTTC. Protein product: CASSLQGQETQYF.